This is a list of T cell receptor beta chains from one sample in a study of CD8 T cells in Susac syndrome. MiXCR, run by TCRdb on the immunoSEQ multiplex PCR reads, gives a single entry per CDR3 protein. Altogether over 150,000 distinct CDR3 sequences are present, 95% to 96% being singletons, with the ten largest covering about 0.13%. Specimen: CD4+ T cells from PBMCs. Every receptor here comes from a human donor with Susac syndrome. Each CDR3 is given with its conserved first and last residue. The D gene is left open where the match is weak.

v_call,j_call,d_call,cdr3_length,cdr3_aa
TRBV5-6,TRBJ2-2,NA,16,CASSLVGLAPTGELFF
TRBV19,TRBJ2-6,NA,15,CATTGVSSGANVLTF
TRBV29-1,TRBJ1-2,TRBD1,12,CSVEQGDYGYTF
TRBV6-6,TRBJ1-6,TRBD1,13,CASSPPDRVSLHF
TRBV9,TRBJ1-6,NA,15,CASSFGVDSNSPLHF
TRBV9,TRBJ1-4,NA,14,CASSRPGGSEKLFF
TRBV6-5,TRBJ1-3,NA,12,CASRASGNTIYF
TRBV5-1,TRBJ1-3,NA,15,CASSLGTGSENTIYF
TRBV12-5,TRBJ2-5,TRBD1,13,CASGSQGEETQYF
TRBV29-1,TRBJ2-1,TRBD1,14,CSVARWTGDNEQFF
TRBV3-1,TRBJ2-7,NA,15,CASSPIGGRIYEQYF
TRBV30,TRBJ2-3,TRBD2,17,CAWRPGGWSSSTDTQYF
TRBV20-1,TRBJ2-4,TRBD1,15,CSAHDRAQAKNIQYF
TRBV28,TRBJ2-7,NA,12,CASEGILYEQYF
TRBV6-1,TRBJ2-7,TRBD2,17,CASSRTSGSGSSYEQYF
TRBV6-6,TRBJ2-2,NA,15,CATTLTGLSTGELFF
TRBV6-2/TRBV6-3,TRBJ2-1,TRBD2,14,CASRRGSKYNEQFF
TRBV2,TRBJ2-5,TRBD1,16,CASSEARTGGRETQYF
TRBV9,TRBJ2-1,TRBD2,17,CASSVRGQLAGANEQFF